Here is one T cell receptor (beta chain) with its context. This sample was taken from a study of T cells after yellow fever vaccination. Germline V CDR1 and CDR2: DFQATT, SNEGSKA (reference sequence). The CDR3 totals 15 residues. Losses at the gene ends were 1 base for V and 0 bases for J; bases not matched to a gene: 0. TCRdb reprocessed the 5' RACE reads via MiXCR and lists one record per CDR3 protein. The data contain more than 300,000 distinct CDR3 sequences, about 10% of them seen just once; the ten biggest clones take up about 3%. The chain uses TRBV20-1 and TRBJ2-6; 7 bases match TRBD2. The origin of this receptor is a man aged 18 to 30 who received the YFV17D yellow fever vaccine. The specimen was CD4+ T cells sorted from PBMCs, collected 45 days after the yellow fever booster vaccination. The DNA for the CDR3 is TGCAGTGCTAGAGCGGGGGGCTCTGGGGCCAACGTCCTGACTTTC. Protein: CSARAGGSGANVLTF.